This T cell receptor (beta chain) was captured by sequencing in a study of shared T cell receptors in the human thymus. This clone was counted once. Germline V gives CDR1 SGHRS, CDR2 YFSETQ. V lost 4 bases, J lost 5 bases, and 5 bases stayed unmatched. The CDR3 contains 15 residues. TCRdb's table, derived via immunoSEQ multiplex PCR, lists solely in-frame clones and lacks some. Altogether over 350,000 clones are present, over 90% being singletons, with the ten largest covering roughly 0.02%. This TCR came from a human donor. The sample consisted of thymocytes. The rearrangement links TRBV5-1 to TRBJ2-1; 11 nucleotides match TRBD2. CDR3 nucleotide sequence: TGCGCCAGCAGCCCTACTAGCGGGAGAGACAATGAGCAGTTCTTC. Protein: CASSPTSGRDNEQFF.